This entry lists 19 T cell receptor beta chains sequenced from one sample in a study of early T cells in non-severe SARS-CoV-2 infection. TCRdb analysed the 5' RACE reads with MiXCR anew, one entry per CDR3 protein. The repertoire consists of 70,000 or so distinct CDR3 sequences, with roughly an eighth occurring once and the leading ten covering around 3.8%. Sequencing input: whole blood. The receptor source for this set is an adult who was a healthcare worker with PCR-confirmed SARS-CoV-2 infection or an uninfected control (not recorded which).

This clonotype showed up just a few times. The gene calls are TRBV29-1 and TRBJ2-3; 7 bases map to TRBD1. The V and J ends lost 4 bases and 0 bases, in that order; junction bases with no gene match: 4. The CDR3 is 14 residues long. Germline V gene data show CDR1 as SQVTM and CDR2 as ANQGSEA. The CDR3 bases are TGCAGCGTTGGACAGGGAGCTAGCACAGATACGCAGTATTTT. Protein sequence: CSVGQGASTDTQYF.

For the CDR3, the DNA is TGCGCCAGCAGCTTGTACAGGGACAAAGATACGCAGTATTTT. As protein: CASSLYRDKDTQYF. The genes are TRBV5-1 and TRBJ2-3; a possible D gene is TRBD1 (6 bases). The CDR3 totals 14 residues. Trimming shortened V by 1 base and J by 5 bases, and 11 bases separated the two germline ends. From germline, CDR1 is SGHRS and CDR2 YFSETQ.

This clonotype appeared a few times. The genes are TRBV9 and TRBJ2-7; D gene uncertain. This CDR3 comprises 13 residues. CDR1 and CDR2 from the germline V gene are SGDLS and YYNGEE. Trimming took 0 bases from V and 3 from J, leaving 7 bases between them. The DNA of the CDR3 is TGTGCCAGCAGCGTAGGGGTGGGCTACGAGCAGTACTTC. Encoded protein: CASSVGVGYEQYF.

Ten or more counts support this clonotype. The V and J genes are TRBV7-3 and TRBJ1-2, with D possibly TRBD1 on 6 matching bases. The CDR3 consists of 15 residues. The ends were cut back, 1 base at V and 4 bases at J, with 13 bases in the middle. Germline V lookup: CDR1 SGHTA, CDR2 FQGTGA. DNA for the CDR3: TGTGCCAGCAGCTTAAGTGGGGGGCAAACCTATGGCTACACCTTC. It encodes CASSLSGGQTYGYTF. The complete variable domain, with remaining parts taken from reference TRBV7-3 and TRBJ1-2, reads GAGVSQTPSNKVTEKGKYVELRCDPISGHTALYWYRQSLGQGPEFLIYFQGTGAADDSGLPNDRFFAVRPEGSVSTLKIQRTERGDSAVYLCASSLSGGQTYGYTFGSGTRLTVV.

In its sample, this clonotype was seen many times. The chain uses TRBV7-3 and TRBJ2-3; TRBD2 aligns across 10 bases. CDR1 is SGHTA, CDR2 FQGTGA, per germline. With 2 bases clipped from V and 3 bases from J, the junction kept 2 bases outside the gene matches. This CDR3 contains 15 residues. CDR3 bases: TGTGCCAGCAGCTTAGGACTAGCGGCGACAGATACGCAGTATTTT. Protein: CASSLGLAATDTQYF.

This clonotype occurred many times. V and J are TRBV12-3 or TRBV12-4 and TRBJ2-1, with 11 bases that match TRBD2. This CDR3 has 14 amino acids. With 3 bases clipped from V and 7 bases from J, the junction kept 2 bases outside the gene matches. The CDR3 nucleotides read TGTGCCAGCAGTTTGACTAGCGGGAAAAATGAGCAGTTCTTC. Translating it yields CASSLTSGKNEQFF.

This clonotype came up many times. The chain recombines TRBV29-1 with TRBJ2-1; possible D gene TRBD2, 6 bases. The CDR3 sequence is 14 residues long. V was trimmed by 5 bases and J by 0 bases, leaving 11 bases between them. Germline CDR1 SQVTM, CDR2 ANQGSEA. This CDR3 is CSVRGRSSYNEQFF. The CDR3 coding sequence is TGCAGCGTTAGAGGGAGGAGCTCCTACAATGAGCAGTTCTTC.

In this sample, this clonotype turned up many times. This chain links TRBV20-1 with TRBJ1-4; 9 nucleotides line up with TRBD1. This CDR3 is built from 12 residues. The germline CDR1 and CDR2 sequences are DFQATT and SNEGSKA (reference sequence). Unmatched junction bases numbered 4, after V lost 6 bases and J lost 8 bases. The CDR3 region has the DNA TGCAGTGCCTGGGACAGGGCAGAAAAACTGTTTTTT. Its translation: CSAWDRAEKLFF.

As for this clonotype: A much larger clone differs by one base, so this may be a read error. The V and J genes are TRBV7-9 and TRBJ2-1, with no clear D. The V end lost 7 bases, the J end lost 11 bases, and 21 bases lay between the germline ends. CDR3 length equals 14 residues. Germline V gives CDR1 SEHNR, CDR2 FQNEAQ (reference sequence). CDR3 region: CASTPTPVWNKQFF. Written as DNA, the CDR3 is TGTGCCAGCACCCCGACCCCCGTCTGGAATAAGCAGTTCTTC.

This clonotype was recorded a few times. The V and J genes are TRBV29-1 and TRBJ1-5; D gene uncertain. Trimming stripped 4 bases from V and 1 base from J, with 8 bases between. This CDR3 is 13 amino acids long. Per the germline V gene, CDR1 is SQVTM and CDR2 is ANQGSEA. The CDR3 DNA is TGCAGCGTTGTGGAAAGCAGCAATCAGCCCCAGCATTTT. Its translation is CSVVESSNQPQHF.

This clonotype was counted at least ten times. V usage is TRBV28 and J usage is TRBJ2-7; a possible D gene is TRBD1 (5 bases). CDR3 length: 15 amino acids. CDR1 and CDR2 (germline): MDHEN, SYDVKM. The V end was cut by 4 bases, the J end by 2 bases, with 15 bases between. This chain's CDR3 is CASSSSGLQAYEQYF. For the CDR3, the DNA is TGTGCCAGCAGTTCATCAGGGTTGCAAGCCTACGAGCAGTACTTC.

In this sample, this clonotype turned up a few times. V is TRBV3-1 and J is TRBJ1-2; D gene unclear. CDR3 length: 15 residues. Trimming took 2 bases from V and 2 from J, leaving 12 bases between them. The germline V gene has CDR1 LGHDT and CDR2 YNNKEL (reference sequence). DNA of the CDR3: TGTGCCAGCAGCCAAATCGCAGGATCCAACTATGGCTACACCTTC. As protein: CASSQIAGSNYGYTF.

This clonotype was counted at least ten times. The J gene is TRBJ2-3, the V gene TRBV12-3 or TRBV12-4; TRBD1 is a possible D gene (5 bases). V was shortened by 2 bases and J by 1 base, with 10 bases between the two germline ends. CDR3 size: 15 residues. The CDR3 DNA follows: TGTGCCAGCAGTTTAAGGGGATCGGGCACAGATACGCAGTATTTT. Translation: CASSLRGSGTDTQYF.

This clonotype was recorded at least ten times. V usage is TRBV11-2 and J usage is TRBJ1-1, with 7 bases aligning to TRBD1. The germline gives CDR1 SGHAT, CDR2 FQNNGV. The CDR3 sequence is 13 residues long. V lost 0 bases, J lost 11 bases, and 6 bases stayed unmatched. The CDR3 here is CASSLDPDRTAFF. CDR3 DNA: TGTGCCAGCAGCTTAGATCCGGACAGGACGGCTTTCTTT.

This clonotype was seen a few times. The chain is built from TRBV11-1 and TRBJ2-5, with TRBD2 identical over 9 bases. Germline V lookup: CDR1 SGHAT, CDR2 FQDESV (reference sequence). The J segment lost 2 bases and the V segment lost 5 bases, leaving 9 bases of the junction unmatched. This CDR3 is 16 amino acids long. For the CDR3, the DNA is TGTGCCAGCAGCCCCCGACTAGCGGAAACTCAAGAGACCCAGTACTTC. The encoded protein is CASSPRLAETQETQYF.

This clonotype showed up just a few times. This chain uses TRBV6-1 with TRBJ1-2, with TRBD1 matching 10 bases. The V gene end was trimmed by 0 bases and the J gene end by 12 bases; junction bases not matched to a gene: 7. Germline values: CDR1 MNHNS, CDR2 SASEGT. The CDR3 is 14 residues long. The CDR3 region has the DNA TGTGCCAGCAGTGAAGCCGGGACAGGGGTCTGGGACACCTTC. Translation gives CASSEAGTGVWDTF.

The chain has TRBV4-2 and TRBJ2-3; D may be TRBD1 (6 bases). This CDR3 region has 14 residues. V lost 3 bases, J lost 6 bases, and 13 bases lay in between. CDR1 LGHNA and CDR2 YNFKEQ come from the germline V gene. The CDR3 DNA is TGTGCCAGCAGCCATGCAGGGGAGAGGGATACGCAGTATTTT. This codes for CASSHAGERDTQYF.

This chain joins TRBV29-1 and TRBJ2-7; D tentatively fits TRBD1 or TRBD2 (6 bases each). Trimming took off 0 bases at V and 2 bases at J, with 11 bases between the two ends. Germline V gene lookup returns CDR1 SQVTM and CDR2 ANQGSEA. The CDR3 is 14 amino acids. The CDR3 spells CSVEDRGVPYEQYF. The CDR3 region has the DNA TGCAGCGTTGAAGATAGGGGGGTACCCTACGAGCAGTACTTC.

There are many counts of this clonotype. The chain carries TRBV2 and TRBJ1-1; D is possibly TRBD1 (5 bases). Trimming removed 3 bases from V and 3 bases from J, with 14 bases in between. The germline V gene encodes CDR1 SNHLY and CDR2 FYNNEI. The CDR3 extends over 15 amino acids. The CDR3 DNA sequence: TGTGCCAGCAGTGAGAGCAGGGAGAGGGACACTGAAGCTTTCTTT. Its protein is CASSESRERDTEAFF.